This TCR beta chain was captured in a study of cytomegalovirus exposure and HLA in healthy donors. Trimming shortened V by 3 bases and J by 0 bases, and 23 bases separated the two germline ends. This CDR3 has 18 amino acids. In germline, CDR1 is GTSNPN, CDR2 SVGIG (reference sequence). PCR amplification relied on 60 Vbeta primers (plus 13 Jbeta primers). Libraries were prepared by immunoSEQ multiplex PCR; TCRdb keeps only in-frame clonotypes and omits some of them. Its clone listing holds 150,000 or so clones. This sequence was found in a woman aged 45 to 65 in good health and CMV-seronegative. The rearrangement links TRBV30 to TRBJ1-2; D remains ambiguous. The sample was PBMCs. DNA of the CDR3: TGTGCCTGGAGCGCCCCCGGGGAGTCGCATTTTTCTAACTATGGCTACACCTTC. Translated: CAWSAPGESHFSNYGYTF.